Below, 30 T cell receptor beta chains from the same sample are listed, as sequenced in a study of T cells in Graves' hyperthyroidism and ophthalmopathy. RNA transcripts yielded amplified TCR beta CDR3 regions. The study used the HTBI primer set for a first-round RT-PCR of the TCR CDR3. TCRdb recomputed calls from the multiplex PCR reads with MiXCR, one row per CDR3 protein. The table has nearly 600,000 distinct CDR3 sequences, approximately 15% seen once; the top ten hold approximately 5.7%. Sequenced input: blood. All receptors derive from a woman under 40 with Graves' hyperthyroidism that later progressed to Graves' ophthalmopathy.

The chain couples TRBV6-2 or TRBV6-3 to TRBJ2-1, with a weak D call TRBD1 (7 bases). The germline gives CDR1 MNHEY, CDR2 SVGEGT. V lost 7 bases, J lost 4 bases, and 17 bases lay in between. This CDR3 is 15 amino acids long. In DNA form, the CDR3 reads TGTGCCAGCACCCCGGAGGGACAGAATTACAATGAGCAGTTCTTC. It encodes CASTPEGQNYNEQFF.

This clonotype was observed many times. The chain joins TRBV3-1 to TRBJ2-7; 9 nucleotides line up with TRBD1. Germline lookup yields CDR1 LGHDT and CDR2 YNNKEL (reference sequence). J lost 5 bases, V lost 3 bases, and 11 bases had no gene match. The CDR3 spans 16 residues. The CDR3 spells CASSHPPGTGFNEQYF. Here the CDR3 DNA reads TGTGCCAGCAGCCACCCCCCAGGGACAGGGTTTAACGAGCAGTACTTC.

V and J are TRBV11-3 and TRBJ2-2, with 12 bases lining up with TRBD2. CDR3 size: 14 residues. Germline V CDR1 and CDR2: SGHNT, YENEEA. The trim removed 6 bases at V and 7 bases at J, leaving 3 bases unmatched. The chain's CDR3 is CASRLGLAGGELFF. CDR3 bases: TGTGCCAGCAGGTTGGGACTAGCGGGCGGGGAGCTGTTTTTT. Based on the CDR3 plus reference TRBV11-3 and TRBJ2-2, the full variable domain is EAGVVQSPRYKIIEKKQPVAFWCNPISGHNTLYWYLQNLGQGPELLIRYENEEAVDDSQLPKDRFSAERLKGVDSTLKIQPAELGDSAVYLCASRLGLAGGELFFGEGSRLTVL.

This clonotype was counted between two and nine times. CDR3 nucleotides: TGTGCCAGCAGCAGTAGCGCGGGACCCTCCTACAATGAGCAGTTCTTC. Amino acids: CASSSSAGPSYNEQFF. V gene TRBV7-6 combines with J gene TRBJ2-1, with D perhaps TRBD2 (6 bases). CDR1 SGHVS and CDR2 FNYEAQ come from the germline V gene. This CDR3 contains 16 residues. V dropped 5 bases and J dropped 0 bases, with 14 bases sitting between them.

In its sample, this clonotype was seen many times. This sequence joins TRBV13 and TRBJ1-5; tentatively, D is TRBD1 (5 bases). V was cut by 3 bases and J by 5 bases, with 11 bases left in between. Germline lookup yields CDR1 PRHDT and CDR2 FYEKMQ (reference sequence). The CDR3 has 14 amino acids. The CDR3 protein is CASSFGTQDQPQHF. The DNA of the CDR3 is TGTGCCAGCAGCTTCGGGACTCAGGATCAGCCCCAGCATTTT.

This clonotype was seen many times. Here the CDR3 DNA reads TGTGCCAGCAGTTACGGCGACAGACCCGTAAACTATGGCTACACCTTC. Amino acids: CASSYGDRPVNYGYTF. The V gene is TRBV6-6, the J gene TRBJ1-2, with D tentatively TRBD1 (5 bases). V lost 2 bases and J lost 2, with 15 bases in between. The CDR3 is 16 residues long. The germline V gene has CDR1 MNHNY and CDR2 SVGAGI (reference sequence).

This clonotype was counted between two and nine times. The V and J genes are TRBV6-1 and TRBJ2-1; 10 bases are shared with TRBD2. In germline, CDR1 is MNHNS, CDR2 SASEGT. V lost 7 bases, J lost 4 bases, and 7 bases stayed unmatched. This CDR3 is built from 15 residues. The CDR3, as DNA: TGTGCCAGCATCCCCAGCGGGAGGGAATACAATGAGCAGTTCTTC. Translating gives CASIPSGREYNEQFF.

A few counts support this clonotype. The V gene is TRBV18, the J gene TRBJ2-2; possible D gene TRBD1, 5 bases. The V and J ends lost 6 bases and 2 bases respectively, with 19 bases between them. The CDR3 covers 17 residues. Germline values: CDR1 KGHSH, CDR2 LQKENI. CDR3 bases: TGTGCCAGCTCGCCCCCCTCCTTTGGGGCCAACACCGGGGAGCTGTTTTTT. Translated: CASSPPSFGANTGELFF.

V usage is TRBV19 and J usage is TRBJ1-1, with a tentative D call TRBD1 (6 bases). Trimming shortened V by 0 bases and J by 5 bases, and 13 bases separated the two germline ends. Looked up from germline, CDR1 is LNHDA and CDR2 is SQIVND (reference sequence). CDR3 length: 15 amino acids. CDR3 sequence (DNA): TGTGCCAGTAGTATAGACGGGGGGCAGGATACTGAAGCTTTCTTT. It specifies CASSIDGGQDTEAFF.

The chain joins TRBV19 to TRBJ1-4; TRBD1 might be the D (6 bases). Trimming removed 9 bases from V and 8 bases from J, with 19 bases in between. The CDR3 loop spans 14 amino acids. Per germline, CDR1 LNHDA and CDR2 SQIVND (reference sequence). The CDR3 is CASQQGHLGEKLFF. In DNA form, the CDR3 reads TGTGCCAGCCAACAGGGACACCTGGGCGAAAAACTGTTTTTT.

This clonotype was found many times. J is TRBJ2-7 and V is TRBV12-5, with D hard to call. Germline CDR1 LGHNT, CDR2 FRNRAP. The V and J ends lost 1 base and 5 bases respectively, with 12 bases between them. The CDR3 sequence is 14 residues long. The CDR3 loop reads CASGLGFGVDEQYF. CDR3 nucleotides: TGTGCTAGTGGTTTGGGCTTTGGGGTAGACGAGCAGTACTTC. The full variable domain, its missing parts supplied by reference TRBV12-5 and TRBJ2-7, is DARVTQTPRHKVTEMGQEVTMRCQPILGHNTVFWYRQTMMQGLELLAYFRNRAPLDDSGMPKDRFSAEMPDATLATLKIQPSEPRDSAVYFCASGLGFGVDEQYFGPGTRLTVT.

This clonotype was recorded many times. The V and J genes are TRBV20-1 and TRBJ1-2; no clear D gene. The CDR3 spans 12 residues. Between the trimmed V and J ends, which lost 3 bases and 4 bases, there was a span of 9 bases. Germline V lookup: CDR1 DFQATT, CDR2 SNEGSKA (reference sequence). CDR3 DNA sequence: TGCAGTGCTAGTTTTGGACTCTATGGCTACACCTTC. Residues: CSASFGLYGYTF.

This clonotype came up a few times. The chain uses TRBV3-1 and TRBJ2-2, with 11 bases identical to TRBD1. CDR3 length equals 15 residues. From germline, CDR1 is LGHDT and CDR2 YNNKEL (reference sequence). V lost 4 bases, J lost 7 bases, and 5 bases stayed unmatched. CDR3 loop: CASSPGQGGIGELFF. For the CDR3, the DNA is TGTGCCAGCAGCCCGGGACAGGGGGGCATCGGGGAGCTGTTTTTT. Full variable domain (remainder filled in from reference TRBV3-1 and TRBJ2-2): DTAVSQTPKYLVTQMGNDKSIKCEQNLGHDTMYWYKQDSKKFLKIMFSYNNKELIINETVPNRFSPKSPDKAHLNLHINSLELGDSAVYFCASSPGQGGIGELFFGEGSRLTVL.

This clonotype occurred a few times. The chain has TRBV4-2 and TRBJ2-5; D remains unclear. This CDR3 region has 12 residues. Trimming left V 8 bases short and J 1 base short, with 8 bases between. CDR1 is LGHNA and CDR2 is YNFKEQ in the germline V gene. The CDR3 loop is CASGISQETQYF. The CDR3 coding sequence is TGTGCCAGCGGGATTTCCCAAGAGACCCAGTACTTC.

This clonotype occurred a few times. The chain combines TRBV30 with TRBJ2-3; perhaps TRBD1 as D (6 bases). The CDR3 has 15 amino acids. Germline V gene data show CDR1 as GTSNPN and CDR2 as SVGIG (reference sequence). The V and J ends lost 2 bases and 2 bases respectively, with 14 bases between them. The CDR3 coding sequence is TGTGCCTGGAGTATGGGACATGGAAACACAGATACGCAGTATTTT. Translating it yields CAWSMGHGNTDTQYF.

This clonotype has at least ten counts. The chain has TRBV11-2 and TRBJ1-5; D is unresolved. Germline V gene lookup returns CDR1 SGHAT and CDR2 FQNNGV. With 2 bases removed from V and 3 bases from J, the gap between germline ends came to 5 bases. This CDR3 has 13 residues. The CDR3 DNA reads as TGTGCCAGCAGCTTAATTGTCAATCAGCCCCAGCATTTT. Translated, it gives CASSLIVNQPQHF.

The V and J genes are TRBV4-3 and TRBJ2-3; D may be TRBD2 (5 bases). The CDR3 length is 18 residues. Germline V gives CDR1 LGHNA, CDR2 YSLEER. The V end lost 0 bases, the J end lost 2 bases, and 18 bases lay between the germline ends. CDR3 amino acids: CASSQDLGSRKSTDTQYF. The CDR3 coding sequence is TGCGCCAGCAGCCAAGATCTAGGGAGTAGGAAATCCACAGATACGCAGTATTTT.

This chain uses TRBV30 with TRBJ1-2; D not certain. The V end lost 5 bases, the J end lost 8 bases, and 12 bases lay between the germline ends. The CDR3 runs 11 residues. Per germline, CDR1 GTSNPN and CDR2 SVGIG (reference sequence). The CDR3 loop is CAWVEVGGYTF. CDR3 nucleotides: TGTGCCTGGGTTGAGGTCGGGGGCTACACCTTC.

About this clonotype: A much larger clone sits a single nucleotide away, making a read error possible. The CDR3 reads CATSDSDTGTQYF. CDR3 sequence (DNA): TGTGCCACCAGTGATTCCGACACAGGTACGCAGTATTTT. This chain connects TRBV24-1 to TRBJ2-3; D is possibly TRBD1 (5 bases). This CDR3 region has 13 residues. Germline-derived CDR1 and CDR2 are KGHDR and SFDVKD.

This clonotype has a handful of counts. This rearrangement joins TRBV6-1 to TRBJ2-1; TRBD2 matches at 8 bases. The V gene's germline CDR1 is MNHNS and CDR2 SASEGT. CDR3 length: 15 amino acids. Losses at the gene ends were 7 bases for V and 10 bases for J; bases not matched to a gene: 15. CDR3 in amino acids: CASTNGPGGPWEQFF. CDR3 sequence (DNA): TGTGCCAGCACAAACGGGCCGGGAGGGCCGTGGGAGCAGTTCTTC.

The sample holds many counts of this clonotype. The V and J genes are TRBV29-1 and TRBJ2-2; 12 nucleotides match TRBD2. Trimming took 4 bases from V and 0 from J; bases not matched to a gene: 0. CDR3 length equals 15 residues. Germline V gene sequence: CDR1 SQVTM, CDR2 ANQGSEA. CDR3 bases: TGCAGCGTTGCTAGCGGGAGGGCGAACACCGGGGAGCTGTTTTTT. Translation: CSVASGRANTGELFF.

This clonotype was found many times. This chain uses TRBV24-1 with TRBJ2-3; 7 positions match TRBD1. J was trimmed by 2 bases and V by 5 bases; bases with no gene match: 9. In germline, CDR1 is KGHDR, CDR2 SFDVKD. The CDR3 covers 16 residues. The CDR3 coding sequence is TGTGCCACCAGTGGACGGACAGGACTCCACACAGATACGCAGTATTTT. Its protein is CATSGRTGLHTDTQYF.

The chain recombines TRBV5-1 with TRBJ2-1; D not resolved. The ends were cut back, 0 bases at V and 4 bases at J, with 14 bases in the middle. Germline assignment: CDR1 SGHRS and CDR2 YFSETQ. The CDR3 is 16 amino acids. The CDR3 region is CASSLAATDIYNEQFF. As DNA, the CDR3 is TGCGCCAGCAGCTTGGCCGCGACCGACATATACAATGAGCAGTTCTTC.

This chain connects TRBV4-1 to TRBJ2-7; either TRBD1 or TRBD2 may fit D (5 bases each). The V and J ends lost 1 base and 7 bases respectively, with 8 bases between them. The V gene's germline CDR1 is MGHRA and CDR2 YSYEKL. The CDR3 totals 12 residues. The CDR3: CASSQVEGEQYF. In DNA form, the CDR3 reads TGCGCCAGCAGCCAAGTCGAGGGGGAGCAGTACTTC.

This clonotype appeared many times. The gene calls are TRBV3-1 and TRBJ1-2, with D tentatively TRBD1 (5 bases). The CDR3 runs to 15 residues. Germline V gene lookup returns CDR1 LGHDT and CDR2 YNNKEL (reference sequence). Deletions cut 4 bases from V and 0 bases from J, with 12 bases between. CDR3: CASSLHTGANYGYTF. The CDR3, as DNA: TGTGCCAGCAGCCTCCACACGGGGGCTAACTATGGCTACACCTTC.

This rearrangement joins TRBV19 to TRBJ1-5; 7 nucleotides line up with TRBD1. The length of the CDR3 is 15 residues. Germline V gene data show CDR1 as LNHDA and CDR2 as SQIVND (reference sequence). The V segment lost 7 bases and the J segment 4 bases; nucleotides outside the gene matches: 10. The CDR3 loop reads CASNWGPGGNQPQHF. The CDR3 DNA sequence: TGTGCCAGTAATTGGGGGCCAGGGGGAAATCAGCCCCAGCATTTT.

This clonotype appeared a few times. The CDR3 nucleotides read TGTGCCAGTACCTTAGGGGACAGGGGCGCCCCTAACTATGGCTACACCTTC. Amino acid sequence: CASTLGDRGAPNYGYTF. V is TRBV19 and J is TRBJ1-2, with 10 bases matching TRBD1. After removal of 7 bases from V and 0 bases from J, the junction contained 11 bases not matched to a gene. Germline V gene sequence: CDR1 LNHDA, CDR2 SQIVND (reference sequence). CDR3 length equals 17 residues. The whole variable domain, filled in from reference TRBV19 and TRBJ1-2, reads DGGITQSPKYLFRKEGQNVTLSCEQNLNHDAMYWYRQDPGQGLRLIYYSQIVNDFQKGDIAEGYSVSREKKESFPLTVTSAQKNPTAFYLCASTLGDRGAPNYGYTFGSGTRLTVV.

This clonotype was recorded many times. The chain links TRBV15 to TRBJ1-1; D possibly corresponds to TRBD1 (6 bases). This CDR3 has 14 residues. CDR1 is LNHNV and CDR2 is YYDKDF in the germline V gene (reference sequence). The germline V and J ends were trimmed by 4 bases and 7 bases, with 16 bases remaining between them. The CDR3 DNA reads as TGTGCCACCAGCAATGAACAGGGTGCGGATGAAGCTTTCTTT. Its translation is CATSNEQGADEAFF.

J is TRBJ2-6 and V is TRBV11-2; TRBD2 is a possible D gene (6 bases). The CDR3 runs to 15 residues. The V gene lost 8 bases and the J gene lost 4 bases, with 15 bases spanning the gap. Germline CDR1 and CDR2: SGHAT and FQNNGV. The CDR3 coding sequence is TGTGCCAGCGCAATAGGGAGCGGGGGGGCCAACGTCCTGACTTTC. Amino acid sequence: CASAIGSGGANVLTF.

The chain has TRBV5-8 and TRBJ1-1; 7 nucleotides align to TRBD1. V lost 0 bases to trimming and J lost 4 bases; unmatched junction nucleotides: 6. This CDR3 is built from 15 residues. Germline loops: CDR1 SGHTS, CDR2 YDEGEE. As DNA, the CDR3 is TGTGCCAGCAGCTTGGTAGTAGGGGGCGTCACTGAAGCTTTCTTT. This sequence encodes CASSLVVGGVTEAFF.